Listed below are T cell receptor beta chains from one sample, sequenced in a study of blood T cell repertoires in COVID-19. Method: immunoSEQ multiplex PCR; TCRdb's copy keeps in-frame clones and lacks some. The top ten hold about 1.9% of the sample, which has 99,000 or so clones, around 88% seen once. Sample: peripheral blood. The receptors come from a man over 45 with COVID-19, enrolled during active disease. Both conserved end residues are trimmed from each CDR3. The order of the fields is J gene, V gene, CDR3 length, D gene, CDR3 protein. A D gene is named only where the DNA matches it firmly.

TRBJ1-2 | TRBV7-2 | 13 | TRBD1 | ASSPRVGQRYGYT
TRBJ1-2 | TRBV7-8 | 15 | TRBD1 | ASSLANGDRAGYGYT
TRBJ1-4 | TRBV4-3 | 16 | TRBD1 | ASSQGTGNSATNEKLF
TRBJ2-4 | TRBV9 | 14 | TRBD2 | ASSVTSGASGNIQY
TRBJ1-1 | TRBV3-1/TRBV3-2 | 12 | . | ASSRRFTNTEAF
TRBJ1-1 | TRBV5-4 | 12 | TRBD1 | ASSLAGGNTEAF
TRBJ2-2 | TRBV9 | 13 | TRBD1 | ATAVGTGGTGELF
TRBJ1-1 | TRBV11-2 | 15 | . | ASSSSLFRTRDTEAF
TRBJ1-1 | TRBV15 | 14 | . | ATSPRKTGMNTEAF
TRBJ1-6 | TRBV9 | 13 | . | ASSVVPGQNSPLH
TRBJ2-1 | TRBV2 | 14 | . | ASSVTDLFSYNEQF
TRBJ1-1 | TRBV5-1 | 14 | TRBD1 | ASSLRSGQGYTEAF
TRBJ2-1 | TRBV7-8 | 10 | . | ASSLASGEQF
TRBJ1-6 | TRBV4-1 | 13 | TRBD1 | ASSQKQGAGSPLH
TRBJ1-2 | TRBV7-3 | 12 | . | ASSPGPRDYGYT
TRBJ2-1 | TRBV20-1 | 11 | . | SASNGGWNEQF
TRBJ1-2 | TRBV15 | 10 | . | ATSRVNHGYT
TRBJ2-7 | TRBV7-2 | 13 | . | ASSLGGTASYEQY
TRBJ1-2 | TRBV28 | 10 | TRBD1 | ASRTGDYGYT
TRBJ2-3 | TRBV11-1 | 14 | . | ASRRRWGESTDTQY
TRBJ1-5 | TRBV7-2 | 13 | TRBD1 | ASSLGDRVWQPQH
TRBJ1-1 | TRBV4-1 | 14 | . | ASSHQWEQVNTEAF
TRBJ1-5 | TRBV5-1 | 12 | . | ASSRGEVNQPQH
TRBJ1-2 | TRBV3-1/TRBV3-2 | 11 | . | ASSQTQPYGYT
TRBJ2-2 | TRBV3-1/TRBV3-2 | 12 | . | ASSWDFRTGELF
TRBJ1-2 | TRBV6-1 | 12 | . | ASSEPGLGGGYT
TRBJ2-7 | TRBV4-2 | 14 | . | ASSQEKPPRGYEQY
TRBJ2-7 | TRBV27 | 14 | TRBD1 | ASSALSGGRGDEQY
TRBJ1-5 | TRBV6-5 | 13 | . | ASRQTAYSNQPQH
TRBJ2-3 | TRBV29-1 | 14 | TRBD2 | SVGTGLAGPSDTQY
TRBJ2-1 | TRBV7-7 | 15 | TRBD2 | ASSKTSGPSSYNEQF
TRBJ1-5 | TRBV6-6 | 11 | . | ASSGDSNQPQH
TRBJ2-7 | TRBV2 | 12 | . | ASSEATRGYEQY
TRBJ2-1 | TRBV11-2 | 13 | . | ASIYSLSSYNEQF
TRBJ2-3 | TRBV7-6 | 13 | . | ASSFPGMDTDTQY
TRBJ1-4 | TRBV15 | 14 | TRBD1 | ATSSLPGQGNEKLF
TRBJ1-2 | TRBV6-1 | 13 | . | ASSDPLSANYGYT
TRBJ2-7 | TRBV7-2 | 11 | TRBD2 | ASSPVRGGEQY
TRBJ1-4 | TRBV5-1 | 11 | TRBD1 | ASSRQGGEKLF
TRBJ2-7 | TRBV25-1 | 13 | . | ASSGNRVSSYEQY
TRBJ1-3 | TRBV30 | 13 | . | ALTGIPSSGNTIY
TRBJ2-7 | TRBV19 | 11 | TRBD2 | ASSSLAGYEQY
TRBJ1-6 | TRBV28 | 12 | . | ASRKGLYNSPLH
TRBJ2-5 | TRBV3-1/TRBV3-2 | 12 | TRBD2 | ASSWTSGGETQY
TRBJ2-7 | TRBV6-5 | 11 | . | ASMTGGPYEQY
TRBJ1-5 | TRBV19 | 15 | TRBD1 | ASARQGSYYSNQPQH
TRBJ1-2 | TRBV6-5 | 11 | . | ASSYDSNYGYT
TRBJ1-1 | TRBV3-1/TRBV3-2 | 12 | . | ASSQAQGNTEAF
TRBJ2-7 | TRBV6-2/TRBV6-3 | 11 | . | ASSYSRAYEQY
TRBJ1-1 | TRBV9 | 13 | . | ASSEGTEVGTEAF
TRBJ1-5 | TRBV30 | 12 | TRBD1 | AWSPGQFNQPQH
TRBJ2-7 | TRBV4-1 | 14 | TRBD1 | ASSRTGQASSYEQY
TRBJ1-1 | TRBV12-3/TRBV12-4 | 11 | . | ASGLGAHTEAF
TRBJ1-2 | TRBV25-1 | 14 | TRBD1 | ASSGITGGRNYGYT
TRBJ2-1 | TRBV14 | 13 | TRBD1 | ASSRSGGPYNEQF
TRBJ1-1 | TRBV30 | 10 | TRBD1 | AWNGQGGEAF
TRBJ1-4 | TRBV5-5 | 13 | . | ASSPGWGVDEKLF
TRBJ1-6 | TRBV30 | 11 | TRBD1 | AWRPGQGKTLH
TRBJ2-2 | TRBV4-3 | 17 | . | ASSHLSLTQGLAAGELF